These 19 T cell receptor beta chains share one sample of origin, sequenced in a study of shared clonotypes between healthy human individuals. Sequencing was performed with immunoSEQ multiplex PCR; in TCRdb, only in-frame clones are kept and a portion is missing. Of approximately 1.5 million clones in the sample, 98% were seen once. Sequencing was done on a sample of naive CD4+ T cells sorted from blood. The subset denotes: CD45RA+ positively selected. The receptors here all came from a man aged 25-45 years in good health.

V is TRBV28 and J is TRBJ2-7; 7 nucleotides line up with TRBD1. With V trimmed by 2 bases and J by 1 base, 2 bases remained unmatched. There are 14 residues in the CDR3. Germline CDR1 MDHEN, CDR2 SYDVKM. The CDR3 reads CASSLPDRSYEQYF. The CDR3 region has the DNA TGTGCCAGCAGTTTACCGGACAGGTCCTACGAGCAGTACTTC.

The chain carries TRBV5-6 and TRBJ2-2; D gene unclear. The CDR3 has 16 residues. Trimming pared 0 bases from V and 6 bases from J, leaving 15 bases between. From germline, CDR1 is SGHDT and CDR2 YYEEEE. The CDR3 here is CASSLGGRFFPGELFF. As DNA, the CDR3 is TGTGCCAGCAGCTTGGGCGGTAGATTTTTCCCCGGGGAGCTGTTTTTT.

V is TRBV18 and J is TRBJ2-3; 9 bases are a match to TRBD2. This CDR3 is built from 14 residues. V gave up 6 bases and J gave up 4 bases; unmatched junction bases: 5. CDR1 and CDR2 from the germline V gene are KGHSH and LQKENI. The CDR3 sequence is CASSSGRGPDTQYF. CDR3 DNA: TGTGCCAGCTCTAGCGGGAGAGGACCAGATACGCAGTATTTT. The entire variable domain, with the rest obtained from reference TRBV18 and TRBJ2-3, is as follows: NAGVMQNPRHLVRRRGQEARLRCSPMKGHSHVYWYRQLPEEGLKFMVYLQKENIIDESGMPKERFSAEFPKEGPSILRIQQVVRGDSAAYFCASSSGRGPDTQYFGPGTRLTVL.

The rearrangement uses TRBV7-9 and TRBJ2-7, with no clear D. Trimming cost V 1 base and J 4 bases, with 11 bases left between them. Germline V lookup: CDR1 SEHNR, CDR2 FQNEAQ (reference sequence). This CDR3 comprises 14 residues. The CDR3 DNA reads as TGTGCCAGCAGCTTAGACCCGATTCCATACGAGCAGTACTTC. Protein sequence: CASSLDPIPYEQYF.

The V and J genes are TRBV30 and TRBJ1-1; tentatively, D is TRBD1 (5 bases). Germline-derived CDR1 and CDR2 are GTSNPN and SVGIG (reference sequence). This CDR3 comprises 13 residues. V was pared by 1 base and J by 5 bases, with 11 bases between. The CDR3 bases are TGTGCCTGGAGTGGGGCAGGGAAGACTGAAGCTTTCTTT. Protein: CAWSGAGKTEAFF.

This clone was detected once. The chain combines TRBV14 with TRBJ2-1; maybe TRBD1 (7 bases). V lost 0 bases, J lost 6 bases, and 18 bases lay in between. The CDR3 has 17 residues. Germline V gene data show CDR1 as SGHDN and CDR2 as FVKESK. The CDR3 sequence: CASSQDPQGRQSNEQFF. The CDR3 bases are TGTGCCAGCAGCCAAGATCCACAGGGGAGGCAAAGCAATGAGCAGTTCTTC.

The gene calls are TRBV11-3 and TRBJ2-7; D is possibly TRBD2 (5 bases). Trimming removed 0 bases from V and 6 bases from J, with 6 bases in between. Germline V lookup: CDR1 SGHNT, CDR2 YENEEA. The CDR3 consists of 12 residues. CDR3 nucleotides: TGTGCCAGCAGCTTAGACGGGGTCGAGCAGTACTTC. As protein: CASSLDGVEQYF.

The gene calls are TRBV30 and TRBJ2-5; 7 positions agree with TRBD2. The CDR3 length is 13 residues. J was trimmed by 9 bases and V by 2 bases; bases with no gene match: 9. Germline V gene data show CDR1 as GTSNPN and CDR2 as SVGIG (reference sequence). The CDR3 DNA is TGTGCCTGGAGTCCCGGGAGGTGGTTGGCCCAGTACTTC. Protein: CAWSPGRWLAQYF.

The chain links TRBV28 to TRBJ2-5; TRBD2 agrees at 8 bases. With V trimmed by 5 bases and J by 5 bases, 7 bases remained unmatched. The length of the CDR3 is 14 residues. Germline assignment: CDR1 MDHEN and CDR2 SYDVKM. For the CDR3, the DNA is TGTGCCAGCAGTACCAAGCGGGAGTGGGAGACCCAGTACTTC. Protein: CASSTKREWETQYF.

The chain couples TRBV11-2 to TRBJ2-3, with TRBD1 matching 7 bases. CDR1 and CDR2 from the germline V gene are SGHAT and FQNNGV. Trimming removed 5 bases from V and 4 bases from J; junction bases left unmatched: 9. This CDR3 spans 15 amino acids. CDR3 protein: CASSLEGAGADTQYF. The CDR3 nucleotides read TGTGCCAGCAGCCTCGAGGGGGCTGGAGCAGATACGCAGTATTTT.

The chain employs TRBV6-6 and TRBJ2-5; a weak D match, TRBD2 (6 bases). The CDR3 sequence is 14 residues long. Germline lookup yields CDR1 MNHNY and CDR2 SVGAGI (reference sequence). Trimming stripped 6 bases from V and 5 bases from J, with 16 bases between. CDR3 nucleotides: TGTGCCAGCAGCGGAGGGCGGATCGGGGAGACCCAGTACTTC. Its protein is CASSGGRIGETQYF.

The chain employs TRBV9 and TRBJ1-1; perhaps TRBD1 as D (5 bases). V lost 4 bases and J lost 1, with 17 bases in between. Looked up from germline, CDR1 is SGDLS and CDR2 is YYNGEE. The CDR3 covers 16 residues. The CDR3, as DNA: TGTGCCAGCAGCCCCGGGGCCCCGCAGGCGAACACTGAAGCTTTCTTT. Encoded protein: CASSPGAPQANTEAFF.

The chain couples TRBV2 to TRBJ2-1; 8 nucleotides agree with TRBD2. Germline CDR1 reads SNHLY; CDR2 reads FYNNEI. The junction had 7 bases not matched to a gene; V was cut back by 5 bases and J by 1 base. The CDR3 sequence is 16 residues long. CDR3 loop: CASSHPAGASYNEQFF. CDR3 DNA sequence: TGTGCCAGCAGTCACCCAGCGGGAGCGTCCTACAATGAGCAGTTCTTC.

Notes on this clone: A read error may account for a junction end that differs from germline. The chain employs TRBV25-1 and TRBJ2-1; D is tentatively TRBD1 or TRBD2 (5 bases each). CDR1 and CDR2 (germline): MGHDK, SYGVNS. This CDR3 has 15 residues. The CDR3 nucleotides are TGTGCCAGCAGTGCCAAGGGGACGCGGTACACTGAGCAGTTCTTC. This codes for CASSAKGTRYTEQFF.

The V and J genes are TRBV29-1 and TRBJ1-5, with 10 bases fitting TRBD1. Germline lookup yields CDR1 SQVTM and CDR2 ANQGSEA. The CDR3 loop spans 13 amino acids. V shed 7 bases and J 3 bases; nucleotides not matched to a gene: 3. Here the CDR3 reads CSAGTGANQPQHF. CDR3 bases: TGCAGCGCTGGGACAGGGGCCAATCAGCCCCAGCATTTT.

The V and J genes are TRBV5-1 and TRBJ1-5, with 7 bases that match TRBD1. Germline CDR1 SGHRS, CDR2 YFSETQ. The length of the CDR3 is 15 residues. Losses at the gene ends were 4 bases for V and 2 bases for J; bases not matched to a gene: 6. CDR3 nucleotide sequence: TGCGCCAGCAGCGCTGGGACAGCAGGCAATCAGCCCCAGCATTTT. Encoded protein: CASSAGTAGNQPQHF.

CDR3 DNA: TGTGCCAGAAGCTTCCTAGTCCTCACCGGGGAGCTGTTTTTT. It is translated as CARSFLVLTGELFF. This rearrangement joins TRBV5-3 to TRBJ2-2; D ambiguous. TRBV5-3 is an ORF; its function is uncertain. The V and J ends lost 2 bases and 4 bases respectively, with 9 bases between them. The CDR3 loop spans 14 amino acids.

This rearrangement joins TRBV29-1 to TRBJ2-7; 8 bases align to TRBD1. Unmatched junction bases numbered 4, after V lost 6 bases and J lost 0 bases. Germline values: CDR1 SQVTM, CDR2 ANQGSEA. The CDR3 covers 13 residues. CDR3 amino acids: CSVGDRSSYEQYF. For the CDR3, the DNA is TGCAGCGTGGGGGACAGGAGCTCCTACGAGCAGTACTTC.

The genes are TRBV2 and TRBJ1-2; D remains unclear. The CDR3 length is 15 residues. Trimming cost V 5 bases and J 6 bases, with 19 bases left between them. Germline V lookup: CDR1 SNHLY, CDR2 FYNNEI. Here the CDR3 reads CASSPLVVDPDGYTF. The CDR3 DNA is TGTGCCAGCAGTCCCCTTGTGGTGGATCCAGATGGCTACACCTTC. Full variable domain (outside the CDR3, taken from reference TRBV2 and TRBJ1-2): EPEVTQTPSHQVTQMGQEVILRCVPISNHLYFYWYRQILGQKVEFLVSFYNNEISEKSEIFDDQFSVERPDGSNFTLKIRSTKLEDSAMYFCASSPLVVDPDGYTFGSGTRLTVV.